A single sample is the source of the 11 T cell receptor beta chains below, sequenced in a study of early T cells in non-severe SARS-CoV-2 infection. Using its own MiXCR run on the 5' RACE reads, TCRdb lists one record per CDR3 protein. The data contain tens of thousands of distinct CDR3 sequences, around an eighth of them seen just once; the ten biggest clones take up around 4.9%. The sequencing input was whole blood. The receptors come from an adult who was a healthcare worker with PCR-confirmed SARS-CoV-2 infection or an uninfected control (not recorded which).

The V gene is TRBV11-2, the J gene TRBJ1-1, with D hard to call. V was cut by 5 bases and J by 7 bases, with 11 bases left in between. From germline, CDR1 is SGHAT and CDR2 FQNNGV. The CDR3 sequence is 12 residues long. CDR3 bases: TGTGCCAGCAGCCGCAGTAGGGTTGAAGCTTTCTTT. Its translation is CASSRSRVEAFF. Looking up the rest from reference TRBV11-2 and TRBJ1-1 gives the full variable domain: EAGVAQSPRYKIIEKRQSVAFWCNPISGHATLYWYQQILGQGPKLLIQFQNNGVVDDSQLPKDRFSAERLKGVDSTLKIQPAKLEDSAVYLCASSRSRVEAFFGQGTRLTVV.

V and J are TRBV20-1 and TRBJ2-1; 8 bases fit TRBD2. Germline CDR1 DFQATT, CDR2 SNEGSKA (reference sequence). This CDR3 is built from 14 residues. The V gene end was trimmed by 5 bases and the J gene end by 6 bases; junction bases not matched to a gene: 9. The CDR3 DNA follows: TGCAGTGCTCTTCCCCAGCGGGGGATCAATGAGCAGTTCTTC. It encodes CSALPQRGINEQFF.

This clonotype was seen at least ten times. This chain links TRBV24-1 with TRBJ1-1, with D possibly being TRBD1 (5 bases). The V end lost 1 base, the J end lost 0 bases, and 17 bases lay between the germline ends. Germline CDR1 reads KGHDR; CDR2 reads SFDVKD. This CDR3 is built from 18 residues. The DNA of the CDR3 is TGTGCCACCAGTGATTTTGCCCAGGACACCTACTTGAACACTGAAGCTTTCTTT. This translates into CATSDFAQDTYLNTEAFF.

This clonotype was seen a few times. This chain connects TRBV5-1 to TRBJ2-1; the D gene is possibly TRBD2 (5 bases). Germline assignment: CDR1 SGHRS and CDR2 YFSETQ. The CDR3 contains 15 residues. V lost 0 bases and J lost 6, with 13 bases in between. Here the CDR3 reads CASSLGGSVSNEQFF. DNA for the CDR3: TGCGCCAGCAGCTTGGGCGGGTCGGTATCCAATGAGCAGTTCTTC.

J is TRBJ1-2 and V is TRBV15, with a weak D call TRBD1 (5 bases). V lost 6 bases and J lost 7, with 12 bases in between. Germline CDR1 LNHNV, CDR2 YYDKDF (reference sequence). The CDR3 totals 12 residues. CDR3 amino acids: CATSLGEAGYTF. CDR3 nucleotide sequence: TGTGCCACCAGTTTGGGGGAAGCTGGCTACACCTTC.

This clonotype was counted a few times. The chain uses TRBV7-2 and TRBJ2-3, with D possibly TRBD2 on 5 matching bases. Trimming took 3 bases from V and 2 from J, leaving 9 bases between them. The CDR3 sequence is 14 residues long. CDR1 and CDR2 (germline): SGHTA, FQGNSA. In DNA form, the CDR3 reads TGTGCCAGCAGCTTCGGGAAGAACACAGATACGCAGTATTTT. It translates to CASSFGKNTDTQYF.

The V gene is TRBV2, the J gene TRBJ1-2; D remains ambiguous. Trimming pared 3 bases from V and 5 bases from J, leaving 16 bases between. Germline values: CDR1 SNHLY, CDR2 FYNNEI. This CDR3 comprises 15 residues. CDR3 in DNA: TGTGCCAGCAGTGACGATCGAAGCCAGATTTATGGCTACACCTTC. Protein sequence: CASSDDRSQIYGYTF.

CDR3 sequence: CSASVTGGVETQYF. CDR3 sequence (DNA): TGCAGTGCTAGCGTCACAGGGGGCGTCGAGACCCAGTACTTC. This chain connects TRBV20-1 to TRBJ2-5, with 9 bases aligning to TRBD1. The germline V gene has CDR1 DFQATT and CDR2 SNEGSKA (reference sequence). V lost 3 bases to trimming and J lost 5 bases; unmatched junction nucleotides: 7. This CDR3 has 14 amino acids.

The J gene is TRBJ2-7, the V gene TRBV28, with a weak D call TRBD1 (5 bases). From germline, CDR1 is MDHEN and CDR2 SYDVKM. Trimming shortened V by 2 bases and J by 4 bases, and 6 bases separated the two germline ends. The CDR3 contains 12 residues. The DNA of the CDR3 is TGTGCCAGCAGTTTAAGGGGTTACGAGCAGTACTTC. This encodes CASSLRGYEQYF.

The V gene is TRBV27, the J gene TRBJ2-7; D might be TRBD2 (6 bases). This CDR3 is built from 13 residues. Per the germline V gene, CDR1 is MNHEY and CDR2 is SMNVEV (reference sequence). Deletions cut 6 bases from V and 0 bases from J, with 9 bases between. CDR3 sequence reads: CASRRGGSYEQYF. CDR3 in DNA: TGTGCCAGCAGAAGGGGAGGCTCCTACGAGCAGTACTTC.

This clonotype has more than one count but fewer than ten. This chain joins TRBV3-1 and TRBJ1-5, with 10 bases matching TRBD1. V dropped 5 bases and J dropped 8; count of bases not matched to a gene: 6. The CDR3 spans 14 residues. The germline gives CDR1 LGHDT, CDR2 YNNKEL (reference sequence). In nucleotides, the CDR3 is TGTGCCAGCAGCTTCGGACAGGGGGTGAAGCCCCAGCATTTT. Translating it yields CASSFGQGVKPQHF.